A selection of T cell receptor beta chains follows, all from one sample in a study of shared clonotypes between healthy human individuals. Measured with immunoSEQ multiplex PCR; TCRdb has only the in-frame clones, and not every one. The data contain some 2.4 million clones, 93% of them seen just once; the ten biggest clones take up around 0.4%. The source material was naive CD4+ T cells from PBMCs. These TCRs come from a man aged 18 to 29 in good health. Some clones in this sample may be carry-over from other donors' samples. The CDR3 runs from the conserved cysteine through the conserved F or W. Each record gives: D gene, V gene, J gene, clone size, CDR3 protein, CDR3 DNA. The D gene is left open where the match is weak. Rows give clone size only sometimes, using once, few, many, or a class for an expanded clone.

NA,TRBV5-1,TRBJ1-2,NA,CASRGWGAGSNYGYTF,TGCGCCAGCAGAGGATGGGGTGCAGGGAGTAACTATGGCTACACCTTC
NA,TRBV7-2,TRBJ1-1,NA,CTSSYRRALNTEAFF,TGTACCAGCAGCTACAGGCGAGCATTGAACACTGAAGCTTTCTTT
NA,TRBV4-2,TRBJ2-5,NA,CASSQEVSGSGTQYF,TGTGCCAGCAGCCAAGAAGTTTCGGGGTCGGGGACCCAGTACTTC
NA,TRBV5-1,TRBJ1-5,NA,CASSLRGAKDQPQHF,TGCGCCAGCAGCTTGCGAGGGGCGAAGGATCAGCCCCAGCATTTT
NA,TRBV18,TRBJ1-2,NA,CASSPTRDGYTF,TGTGCCAGCTCACCAACACGGGATGGCTACACCTTC
TRBD1,TRBV27,TRBJ1-1,NA,CASSQNRGSHGNTEAFF,TGTGCCAGCAGCCAGAACAGGGGAAGCCATGGGAACACTGAAGCTTTCTTT
NA,TRBV7-2,TRBJ2-2,NA,CASSLGRITGELFF,TGTGCCAGCAGCCTGGGACGGATCACCGGGGAGCTGTTTTTT
NA,TRBV6-5,TRBJ1-5,once,CASSYRGRGEPQHF,TGTGCCAGCAGTTATCGCGGTCGTGGGGAGCCCCAGCATTTT
NA,TRBV7-2,TRBJ2-7,NA,CASSRDESYEQYF,TGTGCCAGCAGCAGAGACGAGTCCTACGAGCAGTACTTC
TRBD2,TRBV5-5,TRBJ2-3,NA,CASSSSLAGAPDTQYF,TGTGCCAGCAGCTCCTCCCTAGCGGGAGCCCCAGATACGCAGTATTTT
NA,TRBV28,TRBJ1-5,NA,CASTQGHAGQPQHF,TGTGCCAGCACGCAGGGTCACGCGGGGCAGCCCCAGCATTTT
TRBD2,TRBV5-1,TRBJ2-4,NA,CASSLTSTLAGSGNIQYF,TGCGCCAGCAGCCTCACATCCACCCTAGCGGGGAGTGGGAACATTCAGTACTTC
TRBD2,TRBV5-1,TRBJ2-1,NA,CASSLRLAGDPYNEQFF,TGCGCCAGCAGCTTAAGACTAGCGGGGGATCCCTACAATGAGCAGTTCTTC
TRBD1,TRBV5-1,TRBJ2-1,NA,CASSSGQVRSNEQFF,TGCGCCAGCAGCTCAGGACAGGTCCGGTCGAATGAGCAGTTCTTC
NA,TRBV5-1,TRBJ2-5,NA,CASSLGQVQETQYF,TGCGCCAGCAGCTTGGGACAGGTCCAAGAGACCCAGTACTTC
TRBD2,TRBV18,TRBJ2-1,NA,CASSPSVLAGVNEQFF,TGTGCCAGCTCACCTAGTGTACTAGCGGGAGTCAATGAGCAGTTCTTC
NA,TRBV11-2,TRBJ2-3,NA,CASSSLLADTQYF,TGTGCCAGCAGCTCTCTCCTTGCAGATACGCAGTATTTT
NA,TRBV7-2,TRBJ2-6,NA,CASSPRFSGANVLTF,TGTGCCAGCAGCCCAAGGTTCTCTGGGGCCAACGTCCTGACTTTC
NA,TRBV7-2,TRBJ1-3,NA,CASRPGAQGNTIYF,TGTGCCAGCAGACCGGGGGCACAAGGAAACACCATATATTTT
NA,TRBV6-5,TRBJ1-5,NA,CASSFTGDSLQPQHF,TGTGCCAGCAGTTTCACCGGGGACTCTCTGCAGCCCCAGCATTTT
NA,TRBV6-5,TRBJ2-1,once,CASTRGTYNEQFF,TGTGCCAGCACGAGGGGGACCTACAATGAGCAGTTCTTC
NA,TRBV4-2,TRBJ2-5,NA,CASSRTRGFQETQYF,TGTGCCAGCAGCCGAACCAGGGGTTTCCAAGAGACCCAGTACTTC
NA,TRBV29-1,TRBJ2-1,NA,CSAQPGETYNEQFF,TGCAGCGCGCAACCGGGAGAGACCTACAATGAGCAGTTCTTC
TRBD2,TRBV10-3,TRBJ2-7,once,CAISGLAGTYEQYF,TGTGCCATCAGTGGACTAGCGGGAACCTACGAGCAGTACTTC
NA,TRBV11-2,TRBJ2-1,NA,CASSLSTPLPLNEQFF,TGTGCCAGCAGCTTATCAACCCCCCTCCCTCTCAATGAGCAGTTCTTC
NA,TRBV30,TRBJ2-2,NA,CAWSAEARTGELFF,TGTGCCTGGAGTGCGGAGGCCCGAACCGGGGAGCTGTTTTTT
NA,TRBV30,TRBJ1-1,NA,CAWNPTTGTTEAFF,TGTGCCTGGAACCCAACCACAGGGACGACTGAAGCTTTCTTT
TRBD2,TRBV7-2,TRBJ2-5,NA,CASSLASGTQETQYF,TGTGCCAGCAGCTTAGCGAGCGGGACTCAAGAGACCCAGTACTTC
TRBD2,TRBV7-2,TRBJ2-7,NA,CASSSQGGTSGTYEQYF,TGTGCCAGCAGCTCACAAGGGGGGACTAGCGGGACCTACGAGCAGTACTTC
NA,TRBV7-6,TRBJ1-3,NA,CASSPVAGNTIYF,TGTGCCAGCAGCCCCGTCGCCGGAAACACCATATATTTT
TRBD2,TRBV5-1,TRBJ2-7,NA,CASSGASGDYEQYF,TGCGCCAGCTCCGGCGCTAGCGGTGACTACGAGCAGTACTTC
TRBD2,TRBV10-3,TRBJ2-1,NA,CAISDREGRSYNEQFF,TGTGCCATCAGTGATCGGGAGGGCCGTTCCTACAATGAGCAGTTCTTC